The clone carrying this T cell receptor beta chain was recorded at least ten times. These data originate in a study of shared clonotypes between healthy human individuals. CDR1 and CDR2 from the germline V gene are LNHNV and YYDKDF (reference sequence). V shed 5 bases and J shed 0 bases, with 17 bases lying between them. The CDR3 has 17 amino acids. Clones were sequenced by immunoSEQ multiplex PCR, and TCRdb holds only the in-frame ones, with some missing. The table shows about 490,000 clones, with 70% to 80% occurring only once. The sequence was obtained from a woman between 40 and 50 years old in good health. Some clones in this sample may be carry-over from other donors' samples. The source material was PBMCs. The chain is built from TRBV15 and TRBJ2-1; tentative D call: TRBD1 (6 bases). The CDR3 loop reads CATSGTSGVGSYNEQFF. The CDR3 nucleotides are TGTGCCACCAGCGGAACCTCAGGGGTAGGCTCCTACAATGAGCAGTTCTTC.